One and the same sample provided the 23 T cell receptor beta chains below, sequenced in a study of T cell clones after liver transplantation. Method: immunoSEQ multiplex PCR; TCRdb's copy keeps in-frame clones and lacks some. The table lists about 120,000 clones, just over 90% of them singletons. The specimen was CD4+ T cells from blood, collected 12 months after liver transplant. The origin of the receptors is a human patient who received a liver transplant. Some T cells may have originated in the graft donor.

V is TRBV5-1 and J is TRBJ2-7; TRBD1 might be the D (6 bases). Germline CDR1 reads SGHRS; CDR2 reads YFSETQ. V lost 3 bases and J 2 bases, leaving 15 bases between the germline ends. The CDR3 length is 15 residues. CDR3 coding DNA: TGCGCCAGCAGCTCCAGGGGTGATGTCCCCTACGAGCAGTACTTC. Its translation is CASSSRGDVPYEQYF.

CDR3 amino acids: CASSVQGTNEKLFF. Here the CDR3 DNA reads TGTGCCAGCAGCGTGCAGGGAACTAATGAAAAACTGTTTTTT. The rearrangement links TRBV9 to TRBJ1-4, with D perhaps matching TRBD1 (5 bases). The CDR3 runs to 14 residues. CDR1 and CDR2 from the germline V gene are SGDLS and YYNGEE. The V end lost 2 bases, the J end lost 1 base, and 6 bases lay between the germline ends.

DNA for the CDR3: TGTGCCAGCAGTTACTCGGGGACTTATGGCACAGATACGCAGTATTTT. Translated, it gives CASSYSGTYGTDTQYF. The rearrangement uses TRBV6-5 and TRBJ2-3, with a possible D match to TRBD2 (6 bases). Trimming shortened V by 0 bases and J by 1 base, and 11 bases separated the two germline ends. This CDR3 has 16 amino acids. Germline lookup yields CDR1 MNHEY and CDR2 SVGAGI.

The V gene is TRBV4-3, the J gene TRBJ2-7; 9 nucleotides align to TRBD1. This CDR3 region has 14 residues. The V gene's germline CDR1 is LGHNA and CDR2 YSLEER. V was clipped by 2 bases and J by 7 bases; unmatched bases: 6. CDR3 nucleotide sequence: TGCGCCAGCAGCCAAAACAGGGGGCTCGGGGAGCAGTACTTC. It translates to CASSQNRGLGEQYF.

Only one count was recorded for this clone. The chain recombines TRBV28 with TRBJ1-2; 7 bases align to TRBD1. V gave up 6 bases and J gave up 8 bases; unmatched junction bases: 15. Germline V gene sequence: CDR1 MDHEN, CDR2 SYDVKM. CDR3 length: 15 residues. The CDR3 DNA sequence: TGTGCCAGCAGGGAGGGACAGCCTTTCTATGGGGGCTACACCTTC. Its translation is CASREGQPFYGGYTF.

The CDR3 DNA sequence: TGCGCCAGCAGCTTGAGTAGATCCCGCGGCGAAAAACTGTTTTTT. Its translation is CASSLSRSRGEKLFF. This sequence joins TRBV5-1 and TRBJ1-4; no firm D call. The CDR3 spans 15 residues. The ends were cut back, 1 base at V and 8 bases at J, with 15 bases in the middle. Germline V gene sequence: CDR1 SGHRS, CDR2 YFSETQ.

This CDR3 is CASSALTSFGGELFF. CDR3 sequence (DNA): TGTGCCAGCAGTGCCCTGACTAGCTTTGGCGGGGAGCTGTTTTTT. The chain employs TRBV6-1 and TRBJ2-2, with TRBD2 identical over 7 bases. The CDR3 covers 15 residues. J was trimmed by 7 bases and V by 4 bases; bases with no gene match: 9. Germline-derived CDR1 and CDR2 are MNHNS and SASEGT.

The V and J genes are TRBV2 and TRBJ2-7, with 9 bases lining up with TRBD2. The CDR3 has 13 residues. In germline, CDR1 is SNHLY, CDR2 FYNNEI. Trimming took 7 bases from V and 5 from J; bases not matched to a gene: 6. CDR3 in DNA: TGTGCCAGCAATTGGCGGGAGGGCAACGAGCAGTACTTC. Protein: CASNWREGNEQYF.

The chain carries TRBV5-1 and TRBJ2-1; 8 bases map to TRBD2. Germline V gene data show CDR1 as SGHRS and CDR2 as YFSETQ. The CDR3 has 16 residues. The ends lost 2 bases at V and 6 bases at J; junction bases unmatched: 10. The CDR3 DNA reads as TGCGCCAGCAGCTTCTTCGCGGGGGGCGCGGGCAATGAGCAGTTCTTC. It specifies CASSFFAGGAGNEQFF.

On this clone itself: One end of the junction varies from germline; a read error may be responsible. The CDR3 nucleotides read TGTGCCAGCTCCCCACAAGGACGCCCCTACGAGCAGTACTTC. This gives the protein CASSPQGRPYEQYF. The genes are TRBV18 and TRBJ2-7; D is uncertain. The CDR3 is 14 amino acids. The germline V gene has CDR1 KGHSH and CDR2 LQKENI. Full variable domain (rest looked up from reference TRBV18 and TRBJ2-7): NAGVMQNPRHLVRRRGQEARLRCSPMKGHSHVYWYRQLPEEGLKFMVYLQKENIIDESGMPKERFSAEFPKEGPSILRIQQVVRGDSAAYFCASSPQGRPYEQYFGPGTRLTVT.

This clone turned up a few times. The chain carries TRBV9 and TRBJ1-2; D might be TRBD1 (5 bases). V gave up 0 bases and J gave up 3 bases, with 12 bases separating them. CDR1 and CDR2 from the germline V gene are SGDLS and YYNGEE. The CDR3 has 15 residues. CDR3 region: CASSVGGAQDYGYTF. CDR3 nucleotide sequence: TGTGCCAGCAGCGTAGGAGGGGCGCAGGACTATGGCTACACCTTC.

The chain has TRBV2 and TRBJ2-7, with a possible D match to TRBD1 (6 bases). V dropped 11 bases and J dropped 0 bases, with 14 bases sitting between them. The CDR3 covers 13 residues. The germline V gene encodes CDR1 SNHLY and CDR2 FYNNEI. CDR3 sequence: CAGGDRSSYEQYF. CDR3 sequence (DNA): TGTGCCGGCGGAGACAGGAGCTCCTACGAGCAGTACTTC.

This sequence joins TRBV11-2 and TRBJ1-1; no definite D call. This CDR3 has 11 amino acids. CDR1 and CDR2 from the germline V gene are SGHAT and FQNNGV. Trimming took 0 bases from V and 10 from J, leaving 6 bases between them. The CDR3: CASSLEGRAFF. In nucleotides, the CDR3 is TGTGCCAGCAGCTTAGAGGGGAGAGCTTTCTTT.

This rearrangement joins TRBV5-1 to TRBJ2-5; weak D call: TRBD2 (6 bases). The CDR3 covers 15 residues. Germline loops: CDR1 SGHRS, CDR2 YFSETQ. Trimming pared 0 bases from V and 1 base from J, leaving 10 bases between. CDR3: CASSLDPGVQETQYF. CDR3 DNA sequence: TGCGCCAGCAGCTTGGATCCGGGGGTCCAAGAGACCCAGTACTTC.

The chain recombines TRBV18 with TRBJ1-5, with D perhaps TRBD1 (5 bases). The germline CDR1 and CDR2 sequences are KGHSH and LQKENI. The germline V and J ends were trimmed by 3 bases and 7 bases, with 10 bases remaining between them. The CDR3 covers 13 residues. CDR3 nucleotides: TGTGCCAGCTCACCCCCAGGGCACCAGCCCCAGCATTTT. It yields the protein CASSPPGHQPQHF.

This chain connects TRBV15 to TRBJ2-4; no definite D call. Germline V gives CDR1 LNHNV, CDR2 YYDKDF (reference sequence). This CDR3 has 13 amino acids. Trimming took off 5 bases at V and 8 bases at J, with 13 bases between the two ends. The CDR3 nucleotides read TGTGCCACCAGCGGCCCGGCCAAGGACATTCAGTACTTC. It translates to CATSGPAKDIQYF.

This clone has a handful of counts. V gene TRBV6-1 combines with J gene TRBJ1-1; the D is unclear. This CDR3 region has 15 residues. V lost 1 base to trimming and J lost 1 base, with 10 bases between them. Germline V lookup: CDR1 MNHNS, CDR2 SASEGT. Here the CDR3 DNA reads TGTGCCAGCAGTGAAGTGGTGGACGGGAACACTGAAGCTTTCTTT. Residues: CASSEVVDGNTEAFF.

Written as DNA, the CDR3 is TGTGCCACCAGCAGAAAAAGCACAGATACGCAGTATTTT. Its translation is CATSRKSTDTQYF. The chain links TRBV15 to TRBJ2-3; D is ambiguous. The V gene's germline CDR1 is LNHNV and CDR2 YYDKDF (reference sequence). This CDR3 spans 13 amino acids. Trimming cost V 2 bases and J 0 bases, with 3 bases left between them.

The chain combines TRBV6-6 with TRBJ1-2, with D hard to call. Per the germline V gene, CDR1 is MNHNY and CDR2 is SVGAGI (reference sequence). Trimming took off 0 bases at V and 0 bases at J, with 11 bases between the two ends. This CDR3 has 16 residues. CDR3 sequence reads: CASSYSPPRTNYGYTF. The CDR3 nucleotides are TGTGCCAGCAGTTACTCGCCCCCCAGAACTAACTATGGCTACACCTTC.

The CDR3 DNA reads as TGTGCCAGCTCACAACTGTTCCGGGACAGGAACCAAGAGACCCAGTACTTC. It codes for CASSQLFRDRNQETQYF. The chain uses TRBV18 and TRBJ2-5; 8 positions agree with TRBD1. Germline CDR1 reads KGHSH; CDR2 reads LQKENI. The CDR3 covers 17 residues. After removal of 4 bases from V and 0 bases from J, the junction contained 10 bases not matched to a gene.

The chain links TRBV27 to TRBJ2-5; D possibly uses TRBD1 or TRBD2 (5 bases each). This CDR3 has 12 amino acids. The V gene lost 5 bases and the J gene lost 7 bases, with 11 bases spanning the gap. The germline V gene encodes CDR1 MNHEY and CDR2 SMNVEV (reference sequence). For the CDR3, the DNA is TGTGCCAGCAGTAGATCCGGGGCGACCCAGTACTTC. Translated, it gives CASSRSGATQYF.

This sequence joins TRBV10-3 and TRBJ2-5; 10 bases are a match to TRBD2. Trimming took 0 bases from V and 5 from J; bases not matched to a gene: 6. CDR3 length: 16 amino acids. Germline CDR1 ENHRY, CDR2 SYGVKD. The DNA for the CDR3 is TGTGCCATCAGTGAGTCCCAGCGGGAGGGCCGGGAGACCCAGTACTTC. It yields the protein CAISESQREGRETQYF.

The DNA for the CDR3 is TGTGCCAGCAGCCAGGACTCCGGGGGGAATGAGCAGTTCTTC. Its protein product is CASSQDSGGNEQFF. The chain joins TRBV4-2 to TRBJ2-1, with 7 bases that match TRBD2. This CDR3 region has 14 residues. In germline, CDR1 is LGHNA, CDR2 YNFKEQ. Trimming removed 3 bases from V and 7 bases from J; junction bases left unmatched: 6.